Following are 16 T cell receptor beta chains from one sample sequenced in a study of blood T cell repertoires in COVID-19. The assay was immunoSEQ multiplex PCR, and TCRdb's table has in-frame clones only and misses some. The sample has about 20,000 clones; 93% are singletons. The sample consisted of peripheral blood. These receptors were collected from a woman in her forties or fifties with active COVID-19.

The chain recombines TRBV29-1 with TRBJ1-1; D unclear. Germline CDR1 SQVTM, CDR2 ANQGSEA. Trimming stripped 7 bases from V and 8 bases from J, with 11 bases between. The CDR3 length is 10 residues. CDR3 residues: CSAGEAEAFF. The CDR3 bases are TGCAGCGCCGGGGAGGCCGAAGCTTTCTTT.

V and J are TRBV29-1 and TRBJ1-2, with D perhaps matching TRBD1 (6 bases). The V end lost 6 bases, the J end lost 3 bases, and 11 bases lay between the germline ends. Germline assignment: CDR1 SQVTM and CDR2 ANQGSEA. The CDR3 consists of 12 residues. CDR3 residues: CSVARGHYGYTF. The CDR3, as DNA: TGCAGCGTCGCCAGGGGACACTATGGCTACACCTTC.

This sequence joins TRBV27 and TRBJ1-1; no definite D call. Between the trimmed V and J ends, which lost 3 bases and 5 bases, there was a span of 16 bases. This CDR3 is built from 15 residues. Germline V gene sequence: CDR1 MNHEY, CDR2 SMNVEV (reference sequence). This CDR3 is CASSLSPGVGTEAFF. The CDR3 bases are TGTGCCAGCAGTTTGAGTCCCGGGGTTGGGACTGAAGCTTTCTTT.

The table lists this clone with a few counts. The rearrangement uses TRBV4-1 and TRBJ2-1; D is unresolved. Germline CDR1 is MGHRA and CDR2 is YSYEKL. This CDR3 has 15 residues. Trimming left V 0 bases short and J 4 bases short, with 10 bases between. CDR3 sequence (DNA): TGCGCCAGCAGCCAAGACCCAGTCCCGTACAATGAGCAGTTCTTC. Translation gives CASSQDPVPYNEQFF.

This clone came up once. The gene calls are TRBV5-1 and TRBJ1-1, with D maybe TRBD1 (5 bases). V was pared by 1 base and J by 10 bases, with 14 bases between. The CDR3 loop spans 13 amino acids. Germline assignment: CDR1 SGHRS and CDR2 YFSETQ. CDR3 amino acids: CASSLYPGGLAFF. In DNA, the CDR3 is TGCGCCAGCAGCTTGTACCCCGGGGGACTAGCTTTCTTT.

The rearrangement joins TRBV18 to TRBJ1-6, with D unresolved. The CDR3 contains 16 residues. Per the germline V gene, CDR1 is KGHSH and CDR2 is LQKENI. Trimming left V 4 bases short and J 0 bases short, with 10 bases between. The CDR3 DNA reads TGTGCCAGCTCACGAAGTCTTAGCTCCTATAATTCACCCCTCCACTTT. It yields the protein CASSRSLSSYNSPLHF.

The CDR3 DNA sequence: TGTGCCAGCAGCTCTGGACAGAACTATGGCTACACCTTC. Amino acids: CASSSGQNYGYTF. This chain uses TRBV6-5 with TRBJ1-2, with D tentatively TRBD1 (6 bases). Germline assignment: CDR1 MNHEY and CDR2 SVGAGI. The CDR3 has 13 amino acids. V was shortened by 6 bases and J by 2 bases, with 10 bases between the two germline ends.

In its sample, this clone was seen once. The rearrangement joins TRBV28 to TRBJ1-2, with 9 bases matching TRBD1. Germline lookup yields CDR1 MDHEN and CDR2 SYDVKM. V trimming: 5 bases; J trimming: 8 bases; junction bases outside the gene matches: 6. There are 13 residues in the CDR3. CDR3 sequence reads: CASSPGQGGGYTF. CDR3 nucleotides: TGTGCCAGCAGTCCGGGACAGGGTGGCGGCTACACCTTC.

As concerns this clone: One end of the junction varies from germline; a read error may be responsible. The CDR3 is CASSLITATDF. DNA for the CDR3: TGTGCCAGCAGCTTGATAACAGCTACCGACTTC. The genes are TRBV5-6 and TRBJ2-5; D is ambiguous. The CDR3 consists of 11 residues. CDR1 is SGHDT, CDR2 YYEEEE, per germline.

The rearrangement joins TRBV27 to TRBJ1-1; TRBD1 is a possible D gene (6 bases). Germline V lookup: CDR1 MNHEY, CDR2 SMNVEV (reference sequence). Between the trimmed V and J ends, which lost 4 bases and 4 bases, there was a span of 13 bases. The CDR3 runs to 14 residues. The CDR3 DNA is TGTGCCAGCAGTTCACTACAGGGTGTCACTGAAGCTTTCTTT. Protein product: CASSSLQGVTEAFF.

CDR3 coding DNA: TGCGCCAGCAGGCCGGGAGCGCTACAAGAGACCCAGTACTTC. Its protein is CASRPGALQETQYF. The genes are TRBV5-1 and TRBJ2-5, with TRBD2 as a possible D gene (6 bases). CDR3 length equals 14 residues. CDR1 SGHRS and CDR2 YFSETQ come from the germline V gene. Trimming removed 5 bases at V and 2 bases at J, with 13 bases between.

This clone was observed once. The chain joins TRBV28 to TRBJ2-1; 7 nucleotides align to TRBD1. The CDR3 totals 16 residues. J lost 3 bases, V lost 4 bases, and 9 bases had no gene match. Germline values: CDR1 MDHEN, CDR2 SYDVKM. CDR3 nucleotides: TGTGCCAGCAGTTCTCTATCGGGACAGCACTACAATGAGCAGTTCTTC. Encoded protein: CASSSLSGQHYNEQFF. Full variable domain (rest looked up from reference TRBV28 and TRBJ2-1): DVKVTQSSRYLVKRTGEKVFLECVQDMDHENMFWYRQDPGLGLRLIYFSYDVKMKEKGDIPEGYSVSREKKERFSLILESASTNQTSMYLCASSSLSGQHYNEQFFGPGTRLTVL.

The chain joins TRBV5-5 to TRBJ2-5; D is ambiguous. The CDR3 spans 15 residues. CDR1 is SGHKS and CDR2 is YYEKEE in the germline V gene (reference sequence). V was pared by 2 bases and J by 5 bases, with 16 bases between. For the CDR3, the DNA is TGTGCCAGCAGCTTCCGAGCGACCGAGACCGAGACCCAGTACTTC. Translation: CASSFRATETETQYF.

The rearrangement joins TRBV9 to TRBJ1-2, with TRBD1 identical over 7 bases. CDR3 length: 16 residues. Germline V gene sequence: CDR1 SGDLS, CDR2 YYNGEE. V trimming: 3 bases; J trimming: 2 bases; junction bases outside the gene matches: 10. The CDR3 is CASSAFSGQINYGYTF. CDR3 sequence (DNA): TGTGCCAGCAGCGCCTTCTCGGGACAGATAAACTATGGCTACACCTTC. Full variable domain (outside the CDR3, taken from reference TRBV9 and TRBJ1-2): DSGVTQTPKHLITATGQRVTLRCSPRSGDLSVYWYQQSLDQGLQFLIQYYNGEERAKGNILERFSAQQFPDLHSELNLSSLELGDSALYFCASSAFSGQINYGYTFGSGTRLTVV.

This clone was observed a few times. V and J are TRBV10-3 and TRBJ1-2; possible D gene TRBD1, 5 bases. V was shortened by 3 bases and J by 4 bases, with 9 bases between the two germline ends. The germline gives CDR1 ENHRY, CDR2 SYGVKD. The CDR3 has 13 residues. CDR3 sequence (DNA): TGTGCCATCAGTGAAGGGGTGGGCTATGGCTACACCTTC. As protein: CAISEGVGYGYTF.

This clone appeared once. This CDR3 reads CASSQETHRSYGYTF. The CDR3 DNA sequence: TGTGCCAGCAGCCAAGAGACTCACCGGAGCTATGGCTACACCTTC. The gene calls are TRBV3-1 (or the pseudogene TRBV3-2) and TRBJ1-2, with D uncertain. This CDR3 spans 15 amino acids. Between the trimmed V and J ends, which lost 0 bases and 4 bases, there was a span of 12 bases. Germline-derived CDR1 and CDR2 are LGHDT and YNNKEL (reference sequence).